This TCR beta chain emerged from a study of regulatory T cells in long-lasting Graves disease. This clonotype was seen many times. Its matching antigen is unknown. As for time point: newly diagnosed GD, antithyroid drugs for less than 3 months. PBMC-derived RNA was used for the TCR library. Germline loops: CDR1 SGDLS, CDR2 YYNGEE. V gave up 3 bases and J gave up 4 bases, with 25 bases separating them. The CDR3 covers 18 residues. CDR3-region Arm-PCR and iRepertoire HTBI primers produced the TCR beta libraries. TCRdb analysed the multiplex PCR reads with MiXCR anew, one entry per CDR3 protein. The sample consists of some 250,000 distinct CDR3 sequences, roughly 21% of them appearing once. General study findings and limits: Among the persistent patients, 2,500 to 3,500 public clonotypes were shared, more than the 850 to 1,000 shared among new patients.

The source material was peripheral blood mononuclear cells (PBMCs), sampled at new diagnosis, from a patient treated with antithyroid drugs. V is TRBV9 and J is TRBJ1-2; a weak D match, TRBD1 (6 bases). The clonotype was recovered from a female donor with Graves disease. CDR3 amino acids: CASSANTPSGAEFYGYTF. The CDR3, as DNA: TGTGCCAGCAGCGCGAATACCCCCTCAGGGGCCGAATTCTATGGCTACACCTTC.